The rows below give T cell receptor beta chains drawn from one sample of a study of monozygotic twins with inflammatory bowel disease. Reanalyzing the 5' RACE reads, TCRdb keeps one entry per CDR3 protein, without DNA. The sample table includes a few hundred thousand distinct CDR3 sequences. Sequencing was carried out using blood. The receptors derive from a human donor with ulcerative colitis or Crohn's disease, or a healthy co-twin of an affected twin (not recorded which). CDR3s include the opening cysteine and the closing phenylalanine or tryptophan.

j_call v_call cdr3_aa
TRBJ1-5 TRBV20-1 CSATTGDQPQHF
TRBJ2-4 TRBV6-1 CASSPVVGTVGGKNIQYF
TRBJ1-5 TRBV5-5 CASSLGNGQLNQPQHF
TRBJ2-7 TRBV7-2 CASSLVGVISSYEQYF
TRBJ2-1 TRBV6-2/TRBV6-3 CTSSYPPGGSYNEQFF
TRBJ2-1 TRBV5-6 CASSLTENNEQFF
TRBJ1-2 TRBV5-4 CASSLVGDTYGYTF
TRBJ2-1 TRBV24-1 CATSKHNEQFF
TRBJ2-7 TRBV19 CASSIGPTWEQYF
TRBJ2-2 TRBV3-1 CASSQDAGNTGELFF